This entry is about one TCR beta chain. Its antigen is unknown. This record belongs to a study of response to subunit inactivated influenza vaccine. Study-level results: The authors suggested that every seasonal influenza vaccination recruits few new T cells.

MiXCR, run by TCRdb on the RT-PCR reads, gives a single entry per CDR3 protein. This table holds about 780,000 distinct CDR3 sequences, roughly 20% found once. The CDR3 is 13 residues long. V gave up 6 bases and J gave up 5 bases, with 17 bases separating them. Germline V gene lookup returns CDR1 DFQATT and CDR2 SNEGSKA (reference sequence). The genes are TRBV20-1 and TRBJ2-7; D ambiguous. The starting material was PBMCs from blood, obtained about 5 days after vaccination. This TCR came from a man in his fifties who received an inactivated influenza vaccine. In DNA form, the CDR3 reads TGCAGTGCCGATACGGACCGAACAGACGAGCAGTACTTC. Residues: CSADTDRTDEQYF.